A single sample is the source of the 23 T cell receptor beta chains below, sequenced in a study of T cells expressing NK-cell markers. TCRdb reworked the 5' RACE reads into one entry per CDR3 protein, no DNA. The data include over 200,000 distinct CDR3 sequences; the top ten clones carry about 0.4%. The sample consisted of blood T cells: a sorted CD56 or NKG2C T cell subset, CD4+ or CD8+ T cells, or bulk PBMC T cells (not recorded which). All receptors come from a man in his late teens or twenties in good health.

The chain carries TRBV7-9 and TRBJ1-2; absent DNA, TCRdb's TRBD1 call cannot be checked. The CDR3 is 15 residues long. In germline, CDR1 is SEHNR, CDR2 FQNEAQ (reference sequence). The CDR3 loop is CASSLAGRGIFGYTF.

CDR3 sequence reads: CASSGRTGVHITDTQYF. The V gene is TRBV7-2, the J gene TRBJ2-3; TCRdb's D gene call, TRBD1, goes unchecked for lack of DNA. The CDR3 is made up of 17 amino acids. Germline CDR1 reads SGHTA; CDR2 reads FQGNSA.

The chain is built from TRBV7-3 and TRBJ2-5; TCRdb lists TRBD2, though no DNA is available to test this call. The CDR3 spans 13 residues. Germline CDR1 is SGHTA and CDR2 is FQGTGA. This CDR3 reads CASSGRSAETQYF.

The V and J genes are TRBV7-2 and TRBJ2-2; TCRdb selects TRBD1, and the lack of DNA leaves this call unchecked. The CDR3 is 16 amino acids. The germline gives CDR1 SGHTA, CDR2 FQGNSA. The CDR3 here is CASSFDRGQVAGELFF.

This rearrangement joins TRBV12-3 or TRBV12-4 to TRBJ2-1; TCRdb gives TRBD1 as the D gene, but with no DNA this cannot be confirmed. CDR3 length: 14 residues. CDR3 protein: CASNRQGRSNEQFF.

The genes are TRBV3-1 and TRBJ2-2. There are 14 residues in the CDR3. From germline, CDR1 is LGHDT and CDR2 YNNKEL (reference sequence). This chain's CDR3 is CASSLRQITGELFF.

The chain joins TRBV12-3 or TRBV12-4 to TRBJ2-2; lacking DNA, the TRBD1 call made by TCRdb goes unchecked. The CDR3 is 15 amino acids. The CDR3 loop reads CASKVAPANTGELFF.

CDR3 sequence: CAIRGQEKTQYF. The chain uses TRBV10-3 and TRBJ2-5; there is no DNA to check the TCRdb D call of TRBD1. This CDR3 spans 12 amino acids. Per the germline V gene, CDR1 is ENHRY and CDR2 is SYGVKD.

The chain joins TRBV5-1 to TRBJ2-1; the D call of TRBD2 rests on TCRdb alone, since no DNA is present to check it. Per the germline V gene, CDR1 is SGHRS and CDR2 is YFSETQ. CDR3 length: 16 amino acids. The chain's CDR3 is CASSPASGTSRHEQFF.

This chain links TRBV12-3 or TRBV12-4 with TRBJ2-7. The CDR3 length is 12 residues. The CDR3 here is CASGRDSAEQYF.

V usage is TRBV7-8 and J usage is TRBJ2-2; TCRdb returns TRBD1, unconfirmable since there is no DNA. Looked up from germline, CDR1 is SGHVS and CDR2 is FQNEAQ. This CDR3 comprises 17 residues. The CDR3 region is CASSFAPGTINTGELFF.

The V call is TRBV10-3, the J call TRBJ2-5. CDR1 ENHRY and CDR2 SYGVKD come from the germline V gene. This CDR3 has 15 residues. This CDR3 reads CAISESRVGQETQYF.

This chain links TRBV12-3 or TRBV12-4 with TRBJ1-5. The CDR3 is made up of 12 amino acids. This CDR3 is CASSFGDQPQHF.

The V gene is TRBV20-1, the J gene TRBJ2-1; TCRdb gives TRBD1 as the D gene, but with no DNA this cannot be confirmed. Germline-derived CDR1 and CDR2 are DFQATT and SNEGSKA (reference sequence). The CDR3 extends over 14 amino acids. The CDR3 sequence is CSAQGQGRRNEQFF.

The chain employs TRBV15 and TRBJ2-3; the D call from TCRdb, TRBD1, cannot be confirmed without DNA. In germline, CDR1 is LNHNV, CDR2 YYDKDF (reference sequence). The length of the CDR3 is 15 residues. CDR3 in amino acids: CATSRAGTGRHTQYF.

The CDR3: CSVVGLAGLNEQFF. The V and J genes are TRBV29-1 and TRBJ2-1; the TCRdb D gene call, TRBD2, has no DNA to confirm it. CDR3 length: 14 residues. Germline CDR1 reads SQVTM; CDR2 reads ANQGSEA.

This chain's CDR3 is CASRGLLEREKLFF. The rearrangement links TRBV19 to TRBJ1-4. Germline CDR1 and CDR2: LNHDA and SQIVND (reference sequence). The CDR3 runs 14 residues.

V gene TRBV10-3 combines with J gene TRBJ2-1; TCRdb's D gene call, TRBD2, goes unchecked for lack of DNA. The CDR3 has 13 amino acids. Germline CDR1 and CDR2: ENHRY and SYGVKD. The chain's CDR3 is CAISTGGNNEQFF.

This chain links TRBV5-1 with TRBJ2-1; TCRdb gives TRBD1 as the D gene, but with no DNA this cannot be confirmed. The CDR3 is 17 residues long. Germline values: CDR1 SGHRS, CDR2 YFSETQ. The CDR3 sequence is CASSFQGGRLTVNEQFF.

This chain links TRBV5-6 with TRBJ2-1; TCRdb selects TRBD1, and the lack of DNA leaves this call unchecked. The CDR3 consists of 17 residues. The V gene's germline CDR1 is SGHDT and CDR2 YYEEEE. CDR3 residues: CASSLLIMTVSYNEQFF. The variable domain in full, with the rest retrieved from reference TRBV5-6 and TRBJ2-1, is DAGVTQSPTHLIKTRGQQVTLRCSPKSGHDTVSWYQQALGQGPQFIFQYYEEEERQRGNFPDRFSGHQFPNYSSELNVNALLLGDSALYLCASSLLIMTVSYNEQFFGPGTRLTVL.

The chain links TRBV27 to TRBJ2-3. This CDR3 contains 11 residues. The germline V gene encodes CDR1 MNHEY and CDR2 SMNVEV (reference sequence). The CDR3 spells CASSSVNTQYF.

The chain carries TRBV5-1 and TRBJ2-5. Germline lookup yields CDR1 SGHRS and CDR2 YFSETQ. There are 13 residues in the CDR3. The chain's CDR3 is CASSLKGSETQYF.

The rearrangement joins TRBV7-9 to TRBJ1-4; without DNA, the TCRdb call of TRBD1 cannot be checked. The germline CDR1 and CDR2 sequences are SEHNR and FQNEAQ (reference sequence). CDR3 size: 14 residues. The CDR3 here is CAIAPGFSNEKLFF. Full variable domain (outside the CDR3, taken from reference TRBV7-9 and TRBJ1-4): DTGVSQNPRHKITKRGQNVTFRCDPISEHNRLYWYRQTLGQGPEFLTYFQNEAQLEKSRLLSDRFSAERPKGSFSTLEIQRTEQGDSAMYLCAIAPGFSNEKLFFGSGTQLSVL.